These 18 T cell receptor beta chains came from one sample sequenced in a study of OX40 agonist ivuxolimab in advanced cancers. Produced via immunoSEQ multiplex PCR; TCRdb's table is partial and in-frame only. The sample shows approximately 60,000 clones, 85% to 90% of them seen only once. The source material was CD4+ or CD8+ T cells sorted from blood, sampled in a trial of the OX40 agonist ivuxolimab. All receptors derive from an adult with an advanced solid tumor such as melanoma, head and neck, liver or kidney cancer.

The rearrangement joins TRBV13 to TRBJ1-2; 10 bases fit TRBD1. CDR3 size: 20 residues. V trimming: 1 base; J trimming: 8 bases; junction bases outside the gene matches: 22. CDR1 is PRHDT, CDR2 FYEKMQ, per germline (reference sequence). DNA of the CDR3: TGTGCCAGCAGCTTAGTAGTTCAGGTTGGGACAGGGGACCTAACGTACGGCTACACCTTC. This translates into CASSLVVQVGTGDLTYGYTF.

The chain is built from TRBV9 and TRBJ2-3, with TRBD1 matching 9 bases. Per the germline V gene, CDR1 is SGDLS and CDR2 is YYNGEE. CDR3 size: 13 residues. V was pared by 7 bases and J by 3 bases, with 3 bases of the junction left unmatched. The CDR3 protein is CASRQGGTDTQYF. The CDR3 DNA follows: TGTGCCAGCCGACAGGGGGGGACAGATACGCAGTATTTT.

The chain has TRBV7-9 and TRBJ2-2; possibly TRBD1 for D (5 bases). The CDR3 runs 14 residues. Germline CDR1 and CDR2: SEHNR and FQNEAQ (reference sequence). V was shortened by 5 bases and J by 5 bases, with 12 bases between the two germline ends. As DNA, the CDR3 is TGTGCCAGCAGCCTAGGGGTTGGGACCGGGGAGCTGTTTTTT. Translated, it gives CASSLGVGTGELFF.

This sequence joins TRBV6-5 and TRBJ2-1; TRBD2 agrees at 9 bases. Germline V gives CDR1 MNHEY, CDR2 SVGAGI. Trimming took 6 bases from V and 0 from J; bases not matched to a gene: 3. This CDR3 is built from 15 residues. The CDR3 protein is CASSLAGSSYNEQFF. The CDR3 bases are TGTGCCAGCAGCCTAGCGGGGAGCTCCTACAATGAGCAGTTCTTC.

This chain joins TRBV27 and TRBJ2-1; 11 bases fit TRBD2. Looked up from germline, CDR1 is MNHEY and CDR2 is SMNVEV (reference sequence). V was pared by 7 bases and J by 9 bases, with 11 bases of the junction left unmatched. CDR3 length: 15 residues. The CDR3 bases are TGTGCCAGCACCACTCTAGCGGGAGGACTTAGTGAGCAGTTCTTC. Its translation: CASTTLAGGLSEQFF.

The chain couples TRBV28 to TRBJ2-1; D unclear. V was clipped by 8 bases and J by 0 bases, with 8 bases between them. This CDR3 has 13 amino acids. Germline V gene data show CDR1 as MDHEN and CDR2 as SYDVKM. CDR3 nucleotides: TGTGCCAGCGGAAGGACCTCCTACAATGAGCAGTTCTTC. The encoded protein is CASGRTSYNEQFF.

The CDR3 DNA follows: TGTGCCACCAGCACCCCTGGTCCGCCGACCCAGTACTTC. As protein: CATSTPGPPTQYF. V gene TRBV15 combines with J gene TRBJ2-5; D not certain. The CDR3 spans 13 residues. V dropped 4 bases and J dropped 7 bases, with 13 bases sitting between them. Germline V gene lookup returns CDR1 LNHNV and CDR2 YYDKDF (reference sequence).

This sequence joins TRBV5-4 and TRBJ1-1, with 10 bases matching TRBD1. The CDR3 spans 13 residues. Germline V gene lookup returns CDR1 SGHNT and CDR2 YYREEE (reference sequence). The ends lost 2 bases at V and 11 bases at J; junction bases unmatched: 6. The CDR3 region has the DNA TGTGCCAGCAGCTTTGACAGGGGGCGTTGGGCTTTCTTT. Amino acid sequence: CASSFDRGRWAFF.

V and J are TRBV7-3 and TRBJ2-1, with 8 bases identical to TRBD2. Per the germline V gene, CDR1 is SGHTA and CDR2 is FQGTGA. There are 18 residues in the CDR3. J was trimmed by 6 bases and V by 2 bases; bases with no gene match: 15. CDR3 bases: TGTGCCAGCAGCTTATACCCTCCCCTAGCGGGTACCCTCAATGAGCAGTTCTTC. This gives the protein CASSLYPPLAGTLNEQFF.

The chain recombines TRBV19 with TRBJ1-1, with 7 bases identical to TRBD1. Germline trimming cut 7 bases from V and 3 bases from J; bases unmatched to any gene: 5. The CDR3 runs to 13 residues. Germline CDR1 and CDR2: LNHDA and SQIVND (reference sequence). CDR3 DNA: TGTGCCAGTAAGGAGACAGGGTACACTGAAGCTTTCTTT. It translates to CASKETGYTEAFF.

The V and J genes are TRBV27 and TRBJ2-2, with 7 bases that match TRBD1. Germline V lookup: CDR1 MNHEY, CDR2 SMNVEV (reference sequence). After removal of 6 bases from V and 5 bases from J, the junction contained 3 bases not matched to a gene. The CDR3 has 13 residues. The CDR3 DNA sequence: TGTGCCAGCAGACAGGGGATGACCGGGGAGCTGTTTTTT. This gives the protein CASRQGMTGELFF.

The genes are TRBV30 and TRBJ1-2, with D uncertain. The length of the CDR3 is 12 residues. The V gene's germline CDR1 is GTSNPN and CDR2 SVGIG (reference sequence). Trimming removed 5 bases at V and 6 bases at J, with 13 bases between. This CDR3 reads CAWETGSDGYTF. The CDR3 region has the DNA TGTGCCTGGGAGACGGGCAGCGATGGCTACACCTTC.

Notes on this clone: The same CDR3 arises from other DNA sequences in this sample as well. The chain's CDR3 is CASSIDWEETQYF. The CDR3, as DNA: TGTGCCAGTAGTATAGATTGGGAAGAGACCCAGTACTTC. The V call is TRBV19, the J call TRBJ2-5, with D hard to call. The V gene lost 0 bases and the J gene lost 3 bases, with 5 bases spanning the gap. The CDR3 consists of 13 residues. Germline V gene data show CDR1 as LNHDA and CDR2 as SQIVND (reference sequence).

The chain is built from TRBV25-1 and TRBJ2-1; D not resolved. The CDR3 has 11 amino acids. Germline lookup yields CDR1 MGHDK and CDR2 SYGVNS. Trimming removed 5 bases from V and 9 bases from J, with 8 bases in between. CDR3 amino acids: CASSPGSEQFF. The CDR3 DNA is TGTGCCAGCAGTCCGGGCTCTGAGCAGTTCTTC. Full variable domain (outside the CDR3, taken from reference TRBV25-1 and TRBJ2-1): EADIYQTPRYLVIGTGKKITLECSQTMGHDKMYWYQQDPGMELHLIHYSYGVNSTEKGDLSSESTVSRIRTEHFPLTLESARPSHTSQYLCASSPGSEQFFGPGTRLTVL.

The chain employs TRBV5-8 and TRBJ2-1; D not resolved. Between the trimmed V and J ends, which lost 3 bases and 0 bases, there was a span of 10 bases. There are 15 residues in the CDR3. Germline-derived CDR1 and CDR2 are SGHTS and YDEGEE. CDR3 amino acids: CASSWPRSSYNEQFF. The CDR3 DNA is TGTGCCAGCAGCTGGCCCAGGAGCTCCTACAATGAGCAGTTCTTC.

This rearrangement joins TRBV18 to TRBJ2-7; D is perhaps TRBD1 or TRBD2 (5 bases each). The V gene lost 1 base and the J gene lost 3 bases, with 16 bases spanning the gap. Germline CDR1 and CDR2: KGHSH and LQKENI. The CDR3 totals 16 residues. DNA for the CDR3: TGTGCCAGCTCACCACAGGGGCAGGGACGAGACTACGAGCAGTACTTC. It encodes CASSPQGQGRDYEQYF.

V gene TRBV13 combines with J gene TRBJ1-3; D is undetermined. The CDR3 runs 16 residues. V lost 3 bases, J lost 0 bases, and 12 bases lay in between. In germline, CDR1 is PRHDT, CDR2 FYEKMQ (reference sequence). CDR3 region: CASSFTRLHSGNTIYF. CDR3 nucleotide sequence: TGTGCCAGCAGCTTTACTAGGCTCCACTCTGGAAACACCATATATTTT.

This clone was seen a single time. The chain has TRBV11-2 and TRBJ2-5, with TRBD1 matching over 8 bases. This CDR3 spans 15 amino acids. Trimming removed 7 bases from V and 5 bases from J; junction bases left unmatched: 12. Per the germline V gene, CDR1 is SGHAT and CDR2 is FQNNGV. The DNA of the CDR3 is TGTGCCAGCATCGACGTGCCAGGGGGCATGGAGACCCAGTACTTC. It is translated as CASIDVPGGMETQYF.